Sequencing of this T cell receptor beta chain was carried out in a study of vaccination and CD4 T cells after COVID-19. Sequencing of DNA taken from cultured CD4+ T cells relied on the Oncomine TCR Beta short-read assay. TCRdb processed the PCR reads anew with MiXCR; each CDR3 protein has one entry. The sample lists roughly 7,300 distinct CDR3 sequences, 35% to 55% seen once, with about 33% in the top ten. The germline V gene has CDR1 SGHAT and CDR2 FQNNGV. The CDR3 extends over 17 amino acids. The V gene lost 5 bases and the J gene lost 2 bases, with 21 bases spanning the gap. The treatment is: approximately nine-day PBMC culture with coronavirus spike peptide pools or control peptides (ViraFEST assay). CD4+ T cells that came from the unexposed donor were collected before the COVID-19 pandemic (2011-2018). As for this clonotype: Its target is unknown.

The sample consisted of CD4+ T cells from blood, cultured in vitro. This TCR was recovered from a human donor in good health. This sequence joins TRBV11-2 and TRBJ1-1; D is unclear. CDR3 region: CASSPSTFREPNTEAFF. DNA for the CDR3: TGTGCCAGCAGCCCGTCCACTTTTAGGGAGCCTAACACTGAAGCTTTCTTT.